This T cell receptor beta chain originates from a study of shared clonotypes between healthy human individuals. Study details: Per donor, CD8 memory used one plate, CD8 naive used two, CD4 memory used three and CD4 naive used three. The study's findings and limits: Blood was the sole source, and tissue repertoires probably differ.

The repertoire was sequenced with immunoSEQ multiplex PCR; TCRdb's copy has only in-frame clones and lacks some. The sample includes over a million clones, 65% to 75% of them seen just once. CD4+ cells underwent separation, giving CD45RA+ naive and CD45RA-negative memory subsets. About this clone: Antigen: not known.

The sequence came from a young man in good health. Sequenced material: memory CD4+ T cells sorted from blood. Subset described: CD45RA-negative fraction.

CDR3 DNA: TGTGCCAGCAGCCGTTCTGTGGGCTGGGGGGGAGATGAAAAACTGTTTTTT. This gives the protein CASSRSVGWGGDEKLFF. The chain is built from TRBV7-9 and TRBJ1-4; perhaps TRBD1 as D (5 bases). The germline CDR1 and CDR2 sequences are SEHNR and FQNEAQ (reference sequence). The V end was cut by 5 bases, the J end by 6 bases, with 22 bases between. The CDR3 extends over 17 amino acids.